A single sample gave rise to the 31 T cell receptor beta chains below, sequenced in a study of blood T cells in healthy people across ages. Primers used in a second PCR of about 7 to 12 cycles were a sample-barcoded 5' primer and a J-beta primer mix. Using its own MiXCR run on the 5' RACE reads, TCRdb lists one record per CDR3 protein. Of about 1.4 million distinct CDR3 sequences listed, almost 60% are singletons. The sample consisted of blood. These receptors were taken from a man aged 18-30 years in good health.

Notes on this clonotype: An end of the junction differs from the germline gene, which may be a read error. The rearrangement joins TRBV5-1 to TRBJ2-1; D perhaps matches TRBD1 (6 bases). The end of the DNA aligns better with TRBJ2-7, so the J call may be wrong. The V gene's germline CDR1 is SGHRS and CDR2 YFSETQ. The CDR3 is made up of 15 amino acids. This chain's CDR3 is CASSPRRQVSHEQYF. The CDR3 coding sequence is TGCGCCAGCAGCCCACGGAGACAGGTCTCCCACGAGCAGTACTTC.

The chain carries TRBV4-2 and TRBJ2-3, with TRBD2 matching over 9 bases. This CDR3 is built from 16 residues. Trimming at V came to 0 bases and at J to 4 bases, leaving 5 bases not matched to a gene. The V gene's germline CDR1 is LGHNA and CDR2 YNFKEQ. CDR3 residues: CASSQEWREGADTQYF. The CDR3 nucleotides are TGTGCCAGCAGCCAAGAATGGCGGGAGGGGGCAGATACGCAGTATTTT.

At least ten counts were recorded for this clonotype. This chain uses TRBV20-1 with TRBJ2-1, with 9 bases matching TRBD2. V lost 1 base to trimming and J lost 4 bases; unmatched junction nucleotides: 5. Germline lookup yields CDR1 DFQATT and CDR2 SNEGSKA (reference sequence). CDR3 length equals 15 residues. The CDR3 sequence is CSARGASGGYNEQFF. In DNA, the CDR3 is TGCAGTGCTAGAGGGGCCAGCGGGGGGTACAATGAGCAGTTCTTC.

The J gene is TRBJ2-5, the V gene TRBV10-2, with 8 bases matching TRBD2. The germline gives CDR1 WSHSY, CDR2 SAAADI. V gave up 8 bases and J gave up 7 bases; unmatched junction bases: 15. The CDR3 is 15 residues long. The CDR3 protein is CASGPPGTRGATQYF. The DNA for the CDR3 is TGCGCCAGCGGACCCCCCGGGACTAGAGGAGCGACCCAGTACTTC.

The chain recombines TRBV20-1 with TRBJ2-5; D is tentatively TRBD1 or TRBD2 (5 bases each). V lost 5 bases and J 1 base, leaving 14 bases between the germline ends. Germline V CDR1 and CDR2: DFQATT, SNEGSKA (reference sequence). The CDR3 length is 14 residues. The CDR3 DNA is TGCAGTGCTCCAGCTTCCGGGACCCAAGAGACCCAGTACTTC. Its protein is CSAPASGTQETQYF.

The DNA for the CDR3 is TGTGCCAGCACCGGGACTAATGACGAGACCCAGTACTTC. Its translation: CASTGTNDETQYF. The chain links TRBV3-1 to TRBJ2-5; TRBD2 aligns across 7 bases. The CDR3 is made up of 13 amino acids. Trimming took 7 bases from V and 5 from J; bases not matched to a gene: 7. Germline values: CDR1 LGHDT, CDR2 YNNKEL (reference sequence).

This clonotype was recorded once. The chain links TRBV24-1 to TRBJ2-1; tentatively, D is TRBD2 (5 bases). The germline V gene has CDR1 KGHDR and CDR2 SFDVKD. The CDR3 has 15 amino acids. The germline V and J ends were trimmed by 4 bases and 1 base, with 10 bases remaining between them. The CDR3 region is CATSEGAESYNEQFF. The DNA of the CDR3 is TGTGCCACCAGTGAGGGAGCAGAATCCTACAATGAGCAGTTCTTC.

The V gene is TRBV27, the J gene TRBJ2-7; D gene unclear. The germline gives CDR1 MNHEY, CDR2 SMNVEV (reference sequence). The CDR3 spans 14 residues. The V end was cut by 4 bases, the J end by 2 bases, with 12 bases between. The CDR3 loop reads CASSSDARPYEQYF. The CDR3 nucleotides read TGTGCCAGCAGTTCGGATGCAAGACCCTACGAGCAGTACTTC.

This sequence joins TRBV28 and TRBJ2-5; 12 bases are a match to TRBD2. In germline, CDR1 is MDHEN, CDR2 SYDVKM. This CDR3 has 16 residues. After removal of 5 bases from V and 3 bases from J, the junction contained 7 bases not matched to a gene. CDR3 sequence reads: CASSAPRLAGEETQYF. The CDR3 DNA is TGTGCCAGCAGTGCCCCTCGACTAGCGGGAGAAGAGACCCAGTACTTC.

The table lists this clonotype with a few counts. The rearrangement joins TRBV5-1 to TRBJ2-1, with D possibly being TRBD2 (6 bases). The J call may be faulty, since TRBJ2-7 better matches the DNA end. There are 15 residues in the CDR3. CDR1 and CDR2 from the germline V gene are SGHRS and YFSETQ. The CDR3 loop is CASSLGLDNYNEQYF. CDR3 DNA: TGCGCCAGCAGCTTGGGACTAGACAATTACAATGAGCAGTACTTC.

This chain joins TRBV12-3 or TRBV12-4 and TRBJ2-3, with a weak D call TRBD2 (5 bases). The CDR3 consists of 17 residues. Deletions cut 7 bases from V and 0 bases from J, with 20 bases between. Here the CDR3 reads CASIKVPGKDSTDTQYF. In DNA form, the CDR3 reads TGTGCCAGCATAAAGGTACCGGGAAAGGATAGCACAGATACGCAGTATTTT.

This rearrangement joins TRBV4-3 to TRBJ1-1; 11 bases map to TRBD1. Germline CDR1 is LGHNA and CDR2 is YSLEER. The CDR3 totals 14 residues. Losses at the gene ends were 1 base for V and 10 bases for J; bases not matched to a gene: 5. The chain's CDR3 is CASSQGTGGNVAFF. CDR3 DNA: TGCGCCAGCAGCCAAGGGACAGGGGGCAACGTAGCTTTCTTT.

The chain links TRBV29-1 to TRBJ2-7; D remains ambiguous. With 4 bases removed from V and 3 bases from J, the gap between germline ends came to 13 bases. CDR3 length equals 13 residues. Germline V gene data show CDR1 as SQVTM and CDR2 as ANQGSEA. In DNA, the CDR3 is TGCAGCGTTGCTATCCAAGTTAACTACGAGCAGTACTTC. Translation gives CSVAIQVNYEQYF.

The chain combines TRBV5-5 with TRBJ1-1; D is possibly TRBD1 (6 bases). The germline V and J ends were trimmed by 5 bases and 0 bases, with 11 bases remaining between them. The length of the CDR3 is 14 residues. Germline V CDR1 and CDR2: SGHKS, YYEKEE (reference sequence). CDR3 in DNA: TGTGCCAGCAGATTCGGACAGATGAACACTGAAGCTTTCTTT. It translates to CASRFGQMNTEAFF.

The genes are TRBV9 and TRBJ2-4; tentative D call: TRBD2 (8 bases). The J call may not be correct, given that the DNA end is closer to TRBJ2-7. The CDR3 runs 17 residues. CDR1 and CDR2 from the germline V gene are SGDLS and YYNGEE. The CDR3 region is CASSVGTGLADFYEQYF. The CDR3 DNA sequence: TGTGCCAGCAGCGTAGGGACAGGACTAGCAGACTTCTACGAGCAGTACTTC.

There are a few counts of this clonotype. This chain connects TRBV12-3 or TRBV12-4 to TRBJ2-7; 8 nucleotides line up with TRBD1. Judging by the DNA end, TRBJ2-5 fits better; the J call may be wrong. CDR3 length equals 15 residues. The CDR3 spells CASTLQGGLGETQYF. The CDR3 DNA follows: TGTGCCAGCACCTTACAGGGGGGCCTTGGAGAGACCCAGTACTTC.

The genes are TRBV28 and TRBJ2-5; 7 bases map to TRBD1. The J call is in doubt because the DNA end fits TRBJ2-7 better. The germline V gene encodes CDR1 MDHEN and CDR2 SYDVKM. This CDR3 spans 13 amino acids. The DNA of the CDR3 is TGTGCCAGCAGTGTAAATACAGGGGTCGAGCAGTACTTC. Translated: CASSVNTGVEQYF.

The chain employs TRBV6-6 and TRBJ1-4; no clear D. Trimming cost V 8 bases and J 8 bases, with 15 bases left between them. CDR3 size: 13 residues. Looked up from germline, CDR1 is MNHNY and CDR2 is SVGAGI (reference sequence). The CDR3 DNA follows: TGTGCCAGCGTGGCAGGAGACTTCGAAAAACTGTTTTTT. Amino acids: CASVAGDFEKLFF.

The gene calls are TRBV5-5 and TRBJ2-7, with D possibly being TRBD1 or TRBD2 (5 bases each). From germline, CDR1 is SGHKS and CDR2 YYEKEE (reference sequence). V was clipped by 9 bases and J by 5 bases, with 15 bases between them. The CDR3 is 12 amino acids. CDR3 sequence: CATGQLGDEQYF. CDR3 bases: TGTGCCACTGGACAACTAGGCGACGAGCAGTACTTC.

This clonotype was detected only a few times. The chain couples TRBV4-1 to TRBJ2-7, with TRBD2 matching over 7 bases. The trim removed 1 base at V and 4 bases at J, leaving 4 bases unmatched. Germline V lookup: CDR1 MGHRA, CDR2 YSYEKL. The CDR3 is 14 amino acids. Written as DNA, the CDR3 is TGCGCCAGCAGCCAAGGCGGGAGTGTGTACGAGCAGTACTTC. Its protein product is CASSQGGSVYEQYF.

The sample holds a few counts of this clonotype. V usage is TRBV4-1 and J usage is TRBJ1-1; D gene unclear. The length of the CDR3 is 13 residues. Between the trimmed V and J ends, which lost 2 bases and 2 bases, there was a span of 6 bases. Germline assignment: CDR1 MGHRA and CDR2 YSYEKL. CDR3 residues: CASSQSGNTEAFF. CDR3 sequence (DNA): TGCGCCAGCAGCCAAAGCGGAAACACTGAAGCTTTCTTT.

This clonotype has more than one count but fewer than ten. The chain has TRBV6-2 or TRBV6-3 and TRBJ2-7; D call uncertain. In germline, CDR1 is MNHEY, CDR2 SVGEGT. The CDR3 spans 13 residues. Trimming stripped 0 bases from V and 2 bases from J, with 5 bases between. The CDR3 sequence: CASSYSRAYEQYF. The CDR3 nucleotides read TGTGCCAGCAGTTACTCGCGAGCCTACGAGCAGTACTTC.

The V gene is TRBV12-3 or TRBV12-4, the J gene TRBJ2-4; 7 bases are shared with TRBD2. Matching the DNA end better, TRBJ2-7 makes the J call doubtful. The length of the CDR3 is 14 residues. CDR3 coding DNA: TGTGCCAGCACTCTTACCGGGACTACTGGCGAGCAGTACTTC. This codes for CASTLTGTTGEQYF.

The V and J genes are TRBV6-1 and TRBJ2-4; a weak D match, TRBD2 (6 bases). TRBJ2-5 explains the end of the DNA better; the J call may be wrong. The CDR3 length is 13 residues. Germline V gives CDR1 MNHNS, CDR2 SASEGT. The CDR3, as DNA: TGTGCCAGCAACTTACTAGCTAAGGAGACCCAGTACTTC. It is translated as CASNLLAKETQYF.

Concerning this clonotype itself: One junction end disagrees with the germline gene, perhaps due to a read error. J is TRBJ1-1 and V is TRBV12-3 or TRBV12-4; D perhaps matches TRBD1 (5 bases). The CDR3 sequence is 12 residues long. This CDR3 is CPSSGDNTEAFF. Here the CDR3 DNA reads TGTCCCAGCAGTGGGGACAACACTGAAGCTTTCTTT.

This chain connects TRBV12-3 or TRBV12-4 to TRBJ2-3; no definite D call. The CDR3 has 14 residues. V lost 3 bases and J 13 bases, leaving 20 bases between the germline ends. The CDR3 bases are TGTGCCAGCAGTTTCGGTAGCACCACAGATGCGGAGTATTTT. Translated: CASSFGSTTDAEYF.

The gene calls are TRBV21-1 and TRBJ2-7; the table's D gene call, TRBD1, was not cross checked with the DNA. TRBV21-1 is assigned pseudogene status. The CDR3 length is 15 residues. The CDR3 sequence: CASRTGDGALYEQYF. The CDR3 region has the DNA TGTGCCAGCAGGACAGGCGACGGAGCTCTGTACGAGCAGTACTTC.

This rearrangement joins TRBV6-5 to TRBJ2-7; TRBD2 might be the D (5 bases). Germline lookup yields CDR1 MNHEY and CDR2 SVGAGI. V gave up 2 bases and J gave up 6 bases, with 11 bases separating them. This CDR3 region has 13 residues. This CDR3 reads CASSYTSSGEQYF. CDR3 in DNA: TGTGCCAGCAGTTACACTAGTTCGGGCGAGCAGTACTTC.

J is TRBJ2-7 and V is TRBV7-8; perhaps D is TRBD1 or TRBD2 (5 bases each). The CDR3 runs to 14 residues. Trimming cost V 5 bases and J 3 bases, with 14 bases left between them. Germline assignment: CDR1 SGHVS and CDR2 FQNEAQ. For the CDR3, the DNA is TGTGCCAGCAGCCCTCACCCGAGGGGCTACGAGCAGTACTTC. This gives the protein CASSPHPRGYEQYF.

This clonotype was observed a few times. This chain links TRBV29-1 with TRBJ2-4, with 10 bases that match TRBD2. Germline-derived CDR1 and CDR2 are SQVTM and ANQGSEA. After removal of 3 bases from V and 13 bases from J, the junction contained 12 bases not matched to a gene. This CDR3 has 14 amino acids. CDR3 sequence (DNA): TGCAGCGTTGAGCGACTAGCGGGTGGGGGGGAGCAGTACTTC. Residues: CSVERLAGGGEQYF. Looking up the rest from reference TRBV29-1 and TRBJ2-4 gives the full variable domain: SAVISQKPSRDICQRGTSLTIQCQVDSQVTMMFWYRQQPGQSLTLIATANQGSEATYESGFVIDKFPISRPNLTFSTLTVSNMSPEDSSIYLCSVERLAGGGEQYFGAGTRLSVL.

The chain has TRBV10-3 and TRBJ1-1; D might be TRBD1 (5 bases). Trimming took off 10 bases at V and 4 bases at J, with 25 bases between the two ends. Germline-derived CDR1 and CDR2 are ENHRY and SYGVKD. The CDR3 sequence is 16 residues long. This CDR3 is CATGRGPNVDATEAFF. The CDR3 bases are TGTGCCACCGGGAGGGGACCGAATGTTGATGCCACTGAAGCTTTCTTT.